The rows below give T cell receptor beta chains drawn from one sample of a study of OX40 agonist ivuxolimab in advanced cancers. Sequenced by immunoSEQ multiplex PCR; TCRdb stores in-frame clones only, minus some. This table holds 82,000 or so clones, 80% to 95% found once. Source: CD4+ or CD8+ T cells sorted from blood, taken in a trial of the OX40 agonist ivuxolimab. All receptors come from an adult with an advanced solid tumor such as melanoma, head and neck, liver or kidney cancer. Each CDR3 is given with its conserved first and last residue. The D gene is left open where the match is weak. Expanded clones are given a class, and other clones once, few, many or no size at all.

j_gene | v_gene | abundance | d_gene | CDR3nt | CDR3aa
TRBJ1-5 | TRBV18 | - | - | TGTGCCAGCTCACCGTGGGGGGACGGCAATCAGCCCCAGCATTTT | CASSPWGDGNQPQHF
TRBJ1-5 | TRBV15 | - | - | TGTGCCACCAGCACCCATACAGGGCTTGTTCAGCCCCAGCATTTT | CATSTHTGLVQPQHF
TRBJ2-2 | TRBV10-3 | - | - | TGTGCCATCAGTGAGGGCCAGGGCCTTAGAGCGAACACCGGGGAGCTGTTTTTT | CAISEGQGLRANTGELFF
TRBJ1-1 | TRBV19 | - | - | TGTGCCAGTAGTGTAGGGCAGAACACTGAAGCTTTCTTT | CASSVGQNTEAFF
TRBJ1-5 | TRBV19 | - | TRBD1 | TGTGCCAGTAGTGGACAGGGAGGCAATCAGCCCCAGCATTTT | CASSGQGGNQPQHF
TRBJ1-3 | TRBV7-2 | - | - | TGTGCCAGCAGGTTCTCCCAGGGAGGAAACACCATATATTTT | CASRFSQGGNTIYF
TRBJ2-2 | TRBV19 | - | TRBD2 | TGTGCCAGTAGTATCACCCTAGCGGTTAGACACACCGGGGAGCTGTTTTTT | CASSITLAVRHTGELFF
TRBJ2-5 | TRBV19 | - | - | TGTGCCAGTAGTGTTCTAGCGAATCAAGGGACCCAGTACTTC | CASSVLANQGTQYF
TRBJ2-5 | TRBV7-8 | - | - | TGTGCCAGCAGCCGCCCCGGGACCGGGCGGGAGACCCAGTACTTC | CASSRPGTGRETQYF
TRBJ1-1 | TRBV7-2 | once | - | TGTGCCAGCAGCTTCGGGGAGAACACTGAAGCTTTCTTT | CASSFGENTEAFF
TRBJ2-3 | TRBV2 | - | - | TGTGCCAGCAGCGTTGCGTTGATTACTAGCACAGATACGCAGTATTTT | CASSVALITSTDTQYF
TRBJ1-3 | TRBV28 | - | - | TGTGCCAGCAGTCCCGCCGCTGGAAACACCATATATTTT | CASSPAAGNTIYF
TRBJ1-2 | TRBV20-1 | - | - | TGCAGTGCTACAGGGCCGTGGGGCTACACCTTC | CSATGPWGYTF
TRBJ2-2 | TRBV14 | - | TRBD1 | TGTGCCAGCAGCCTCGACAGGGTCGGGGAGCTGTTTTTT | CASSLDRVGELFF
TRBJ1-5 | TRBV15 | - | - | TGTGCCACCAGCAGAGCGGGCTCTCAAGTCCAGCCCCAGCATTTT | CATSRAGSQVQPQHF
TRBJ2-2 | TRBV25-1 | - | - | TGTGCCAGCAGGGGGTATCTTGCCGGGGAGCTGTTTTTT | CASRGYLAGELFF
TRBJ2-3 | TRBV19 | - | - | TGTGCCAGTACCAACGACCCAAGCACAGATACGCAGTATTTT | CASTNDPSTDTQYF
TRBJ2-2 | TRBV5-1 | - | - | TGCGCCAGCAGCTTGTCTCCGGACACCGGGGAGCTGTTTTTT | CASSLSPDTGELFF
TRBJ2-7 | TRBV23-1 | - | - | TGCGCCAGCAGTTTCTATCAATCCTACGAGCAGTACTTC | CASSFYQSYEQYF
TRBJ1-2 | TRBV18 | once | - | TGTGCCAGCTCACCCACCACTCAGTCTAACTATGGCTACACCTTC | CASSPTTQSNYGYTF
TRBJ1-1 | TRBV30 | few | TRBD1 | TGTGCCTGGAGTAGACAGGGGTTTGAAGCTTTCTTT | CAWSRQGFEAFF
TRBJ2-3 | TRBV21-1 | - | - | TGTGCCAGCAGCCTCCCGAGGACAGGGACAACGGTAGCGGTCCATCACCGGGGAGATACGCAGTATTTT | CASSLPRTGTTVAVHHRGDTQYF
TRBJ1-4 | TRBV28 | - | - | TGTGCCAGCGTCGGGGCGAATGAAAAACTGTTTTTT | CASVGANEKLFF
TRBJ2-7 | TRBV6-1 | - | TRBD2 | TGTGCCAGCAACTTACTAGCGTCCTCCTACGAGCAGTACTTC | CASNLLASSYEQYF
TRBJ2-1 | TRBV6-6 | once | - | TGTGCCAGCAGCCAAGCGGGTAGAAATGAGCAGTTCTTC | CASSQAGRNEQFF
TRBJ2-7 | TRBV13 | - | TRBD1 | TGTGCCAGCAGCCGGCCAGGGGGCTACGAGCAGTACTTC | CASSRPGGYEQYF
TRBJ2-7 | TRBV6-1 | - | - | TGTGCCAGCTACCGCGCGGATAGCTCCTACGAGCAGTACTTC | CASYRADSSYEQYF
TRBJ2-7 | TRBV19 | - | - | TGTGCCAGTAGTGCTGCCTCCGGGGGGCAGTACTTC | CASSAASGGQYF
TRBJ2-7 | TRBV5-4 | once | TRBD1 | TGTGCCAGCAGACCAGGACAGGGGCCCTACGAGCAGTACTTC | CASRPGQGPYEQYF
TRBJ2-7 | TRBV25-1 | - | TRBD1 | TGTGCCAGCAGTGAGACCGTGGGACAGGGCCCCCCCGAGCAGTACTTC | CASSETVGQGPPEQYF
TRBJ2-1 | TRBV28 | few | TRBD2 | TGTGCCAGTGAGGGACTAGCGGGAGTTAATGAGCAGTTCTTC | CASEGLAGVNEQFF
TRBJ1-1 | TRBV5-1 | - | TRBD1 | TGCGCCAGCAGCCTACCGGGACAGGGTAGGGACACTGAAGCTTTCTTT | CASSLPGQGRDTEAFF
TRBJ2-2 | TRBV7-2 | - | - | TGTGCCAGCAGCTTACAGACCGTCAAGGGGCTGTTTTTT | CASSLQTVKGLFF
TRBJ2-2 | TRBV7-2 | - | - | TGTGCCAGCAGCTTAGCGCCCCTAGCGTTGGGCACCGGGGAGCTGTTTTTT | CASSLAPLALGTGELFF
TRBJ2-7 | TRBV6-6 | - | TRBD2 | TGTGCCAGCAGTCGGGAGGCCGCTTCCTACGAGCAGTACTTC | CASSREAASYEQYF
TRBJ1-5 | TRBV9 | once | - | TGTGCCAGCAGCGTAGGACTCACGGGCAATCAGCCCCAGCATTTT | CASSVGLTGNQPQHF
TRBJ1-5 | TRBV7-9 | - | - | TGTGCCAGCAGCTTACTGAATCAGCCCCAGCATTTT | CASSLLNQPQHF
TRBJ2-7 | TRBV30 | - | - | TGTGCCTGGGGGGGATTGTACGAGCAGTACTTC | CAWGGLYEQYF